Described below is a single T cell receptor beta chain sequence and its context. A read error may account for a junction end that differs from germline. These data are taken from a study of blood T cell repertoires in COVID-19. Study summary: Both acute and convalescent COVID-19 samples were obtained from the United States, Italy and Spain. Sample material is recorded as cDNA or gDNA derived from T cells, B-cell-depleted T cells, or PBMCs.

Original data processing: Reference gene primer amplification in the assay estimated nucleated cell counts. Libraries were prepared by immunoSEQ multiplex PCR; TCRdb keeps only in-frame clonotypes and omits some of them. Clone size and the V and J calls come from that table; the DNA yielded D and trimming. The data show more than 65,000 clones, 90% to 95% seen once. Looked up from germline, CDR1 is SGHTA and CDR2 is FQGNSA. The CDR3 is 20 amino acids. Sequenced input: peripheral blood. This chain uses TRBV7-2 with TRBJ2-3, with 10 nucleotides matching TRBD2. The TCR was taken from a human donor in a cohort sampled during active COVID-19. The CDR3 is CASSLAGAIYTISSTDTQYF. CDR3 bases: TGTGCCAGCAGCCTAGCGGGGGCCATCTATACGATATCTAGCACAGATACGCAGTATTTT.